The present TCR beta chain was sequenced within a study of human T cells and chemical hapten exposure. Study summary: The patients were mostly female; they had alopecia areata, totalis or universalis.

Only a few counts were recorded for this clonotype. The antigen is undetermined. Time point specified: patch test 1, 2 weeks after DPC sensitization. Treatment indicated: therapeutic diphenylcyclopropenone sensitization with weekly scalp DPC. Findings of the study overall: Significantly greater numbers of large CDR3 similarity clusters came from expanded TCRs than from controls.

Unique molecular identifiers were attached to individual cDNA molecules during library preparation. From the RACE reads, TCRdb called clonotypes with MiXCR, one entry per CDR3 protein. Here the sample spans about 360,000 distinct CDR3 sequences, roughly 6.9% being singletons. This TCR came from a woman aged 18-35 years with alopecia areata. Some clones in this sample may be carry-over from other donors' samples. Source: whole blood, taken in connection with sensitization to the hapten diphenylcyclopropenone (DPC).

The CDR3 DNA reads TGTGCCAGCAGCCCCTGGGACTACCGGTTCTCATATACGCAGTATTTT. This sequence encodes CASSPWDYRFSYTQYF. The V and J genes are TRBV5-6 and TRBJ2-3; 7 bases line up with TRBD2. CDR1 and CDR2 (germline): SGHDT, YYEEEE. Germline trimming cut 4 bases from V and 7 bases from J; bases unmatched to any gene: 15. This CDR3 region has 16 residues.